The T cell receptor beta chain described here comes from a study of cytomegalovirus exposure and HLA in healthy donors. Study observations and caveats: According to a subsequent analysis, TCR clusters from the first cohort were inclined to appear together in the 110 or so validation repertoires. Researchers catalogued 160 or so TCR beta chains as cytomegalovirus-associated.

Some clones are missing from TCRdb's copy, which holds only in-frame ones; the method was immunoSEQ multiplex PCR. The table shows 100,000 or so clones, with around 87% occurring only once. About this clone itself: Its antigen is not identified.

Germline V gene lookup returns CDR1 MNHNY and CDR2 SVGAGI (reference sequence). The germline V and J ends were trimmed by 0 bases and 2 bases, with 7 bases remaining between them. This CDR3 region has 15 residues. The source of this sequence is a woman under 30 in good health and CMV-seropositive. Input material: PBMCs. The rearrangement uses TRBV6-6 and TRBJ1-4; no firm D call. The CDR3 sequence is CASSYSRWTNEKLFF. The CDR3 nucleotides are TGTGCCAGCAGTTACTCGAGATGGACTAATGAAAAACTGTTTTTT.